These T cell receptor beta chains were read from a single sample in a study of blood T cells in healthy people across ages. TCRdb itself ran the 5' RACE reads through MiXCR, one entry per CDR3 protein. This sample carries about 1.5 million distinct CDR3 sequences, around 40% of them seen once, and the ten largest clones take 4%. Sequenced sample: blood. These receptors all come from a woman aged 18-30 years in good health. Each CDR3 is given with its conserved first and last residue. A D gene is named only where the DNA matches it firmly. Some rows mark clone size as missing; the rest say once, few, many or name a class of expanded clone.

v_gene: TRBV3-1; j_gene: TRBJ2-7; abundance: few; d_gene: -; CDR3nt: TGTGCCAGCAGCCAAGATAACTACACCTCCTACGAGCAGTACTTC; CDR3aa: CASSQDNYTSYEQYF
v_gene: TRBV27; j_gene: TRBJ1-1; abundance: -; d_gene: -; CDR3nt: TGTGCCAGCAGTACCCTTCTCGGGGTGAACACTGAAGCTTTCTTT; CDR3aa: CASSTLLGVNTEAFF
v_gene: TRBV7-8; j_gene: TRBJ2-1; abundance: -; d_gene: -; CDR3nt: TGTGCCAGCAGCTCGAGGGGGGTAGCGGTTTACAATGAGCAGTTCTTC; CDR3aa: CASSSRGVAVYNEQFF
v_gene: TRBV4-3; j_gene: TRBJ1-1; abundance: -; d_gene: -; CDR3nt: TGCGCCAGCAGCCAAGAAAGCTTCGGGGGCGCCCCAATGAACACTGAAGCTTTCTTT; CDR3aa: CASSQESFGGAPMNTEAFF
v_gene: TRBV27; j_gene: TRBJ1-2; abundance: few; d_gene: -; CDR3nt: TGTGCCAGCAGTTTGCCCGGGACAAAAGCTAACTATGGCTACACCTTC; CDR3aa: CASSLPGTKANYGYTF
v_gene: TRBV10-1; j_gene: TRBJ2-3; abundance: -; d_gene: -; CDR3nt: TGCGCCAGCAGTGATTGGGGGTCGGATACGCAGTATTTT; CDR3aa: CASSDWGSDTQYF
v_gene: TRBV4-1; j_gene: TRBJ1-3; abundance: -; d_gene: TRBD1; CDR3nt: TGCGCCAGCAGCCACAAGGGACAGGGGGCACGGGGCGCTGGAAACACCATATATTTT; CDR3aa: CASSHKGQGARGAGNTIYF
v_gene: TRBV6-5; j_gene: TRBJ2-3; abundance: few; d_gene: -; CDR3nt: TGTGCCAGCAGTTACCCCGCAGCCGATGGTACAGATACGCAGTATTTT; CDR3aa: CASSYPAADGTDTQYF
v_gene: TRBV2; j_gene: TRBJ2-1; abundance: few; d_gene: TRBD2; CDR3nt: TGTGCCAGCAGTGGGAGTAGCGGGAAGCTATTCAATGAGCAGTTCTTC; CDR3aa: CASSGSSGKLFNEQFF
v_gene: TRBV20-1; j_gene: TRBJ1-5; abundance: few; d_gene: -; CDR3nt: TGCAGTGCTAGAGTGGCAGCTAATCAGCCCCAGCATTTT; CDR3aa: CSARVAANQPQHF
v_gene: TRBV12-3/TRBV12-4; j_gene: TRBJ2-7; abundance: once; d_gene: TRBD2; CDR3nt: TGTGCCAGCAAACATAGCGGGGGATCTTACGAGCAGTACTTC; CDR3aa: CASKHSGGSYEQYF
v_gene: TRBV5-1; j_gene: TRBJ2-7; abundance: -; d_gene: -; CDR3nt: TGCGCCAGCAGCTCGTCACAGCGGTACGAGCAGTACTTC; CDR3aa: CASSSSQRYEQYF
v_gene: TRBV28; j_gene: TRBJ1-2; abundance: -; d_gene: -; CDR3nt: TGTGCCAGCAGTTCCCCACCAGAGAGCTATGGCTACACCTTC; CDR3aa: CASSSPPESYGYTF
v_gene: TRBV29-1; j_gene: TRBJ1-2; abundance: few; d_gene: TRBD1; CDR3nt: TGCAGCGCTACAGGGGGCAGCTTGGCGGGCTACACCTTC; CDR3aa: CSATGGSLAGYTF
v_gene: TRBV4-2; j_gene: TRBJ2-7; abundance: -; d_gene: TRBD1; CDR3nt: TGTGCCAGCAGTCCTGCCACAGGGGGCAATGAGCAGTACTTC; CDR3aa: CASSPATGGNEQYF
v_gene: TRBV9; j_gene: TRBJ2-1; abundance: -; d_gene: -; CDR3nt: TGTGCCAGCAGCCATGCGGAGGGGGCGCGGAATGAGCAGTTCTTC; CDR3aa: CASSHAEGARNEQFF
v_gene: TRBV20-1; j_gene: TRBJ1-6; abundance: -; d_gene: -; CDR3nt: TGCAGTGCTAGAGGAGGGAATTCACCCCTCCACTTT; CDR3aa: CSARGGNSPLHF
v_gene: TRBV12-3/TRBV12-4; j_gene: TRBJ2-1; abundance: once; d_gene: -; CDR3nt: TGTGCCACCCTGCCGAATCAACGGGGGTCCTACAATGAGCAGTTCTTC; CDR3aa: CATLPNQRGSYNEQFF
v_gene: TRBV6-6; j_gene: TRBJ1-1; abundance: -; d_gene: -; CDR3nt: TGTGCCAGCAGTCTTATCGTCACCGGAGTCACTGAAGCTTTCTTT; CDR3aa: CASSLIVTGVTEAFF
v_gene: TRBV5-4; j_gene: TRBJ2-7; abundance: -; d_gene: TRBD1; CDR3nt: TGTGCCAGCAGCCCGCCGGGACAGGGAATAACCTACGAGCAGTACTTC; CDR3aa: CASSPPGQGITYEQYF
v_gene: TRBV29-1; j_gene: TRBJ2-1; abundance: few; d_gene: -; CDR3nt: TGCAGCGTCTGGCAGGGGCCTCAACCAAATGAGCAGTTCTTC; CDR3aa: CSVWQGPQPNEQFF
v_gene: TRBV5-1; j_gene: TRBJ2-3; abundance: few; d_gene: TRBD2; CDR3nt: TGCGCCAGCACACCGGGACTAGCGGGCACAGATACGCAGTATTTT; CDR3aa: CASTPGLAGTDTQYF
v_gene: TRBV4-2; j_gene: TRBJ2-1; abundance: few; d_gene: -; CDR3nt: TGTGCCAGCAGCCGAGAAGACCTCAGGCAGTTCTTC; CDR3aa: CASSREDLRQFF
v_gene: TRBV7-9; j_gene: TRBJ2-1; abundance: -; d_gene: -; CDR3nt: TGTGCCAGCAGCCCACTGCTGGGGACACTTCACAATGAGCAGTTCTTC; CDR3aa: CASSPLLGTLHNEQFF
v_gene: TRBV11-2; j_gene: TRBJ1-6; abundance: few; d_gene: TRBD1; CDR3nt: TGTGCCAGCAGCGGAGGGGACAGGGCTTATTCACCCCTCCACTTT; CDR3aa: CASSGGDRAYSPLHF
v_gene: TRBV6-5; j_gene: TRBJ2-1; abundance: few; d_gene: -; CDR3nt: TGTGCCAGCAGTTTTACCCCGGACCAACCCTACAATGAGCAGTTCTTC; CDR3aa: CASSFTPDQPYNEQFF
v_gene: TRBV2; j_gene: TRBJ2-3; abundance: -; d_gene: TRBD2; CDR3nt: TGTGCCAGCAGGGCGGGGGCAGATACGCAGTATTTT; CDR3aa: CASRAGADTQYF
v_gene: TRBV12-3/TRBV12-4; j_gene: TRBJ2-7; abundance: -; d_gene: -; CDR3nt: TGTGCCAGCAGTAATCTTAACAGGGTCAGCTCCTACGAGCAGTACTTC; CDR3aa: CASSNLNRVSSYEQYF
v_gene: TRBV28; j_gene: TRBJ2-4; abundance: few; d_gene: -; CDR3nt: TGTGCCAGCAGTTTGCCAGGGGGGCCCAAAAACATTCAGTACTTC; CDR3aa: CASSLPGGPKNIQYF
v_gene: TRBV6-5; j_gene: TRBJ2-1; abundance: -; d_gene: TRBD2; CDR3nt: TGTGCCAGCAGTCGAGGACTAGCGGTCGCCTACAATGAGCAGTTCTTC; CDR3aa: CASSRGLAVAYNEQFF
v_gene: TRBV4-2; j_gene: TRBJ2-7; abundance: few; d_gene: -; CDR3nt: TGTGCCAGCAGTCACGCAAGGGGGGAAACCGGGACTACTTACTACGAGCAGTACTTC; CDR3aa: CASSHARGETGTTYYEQYF
v_gene: TRBV4-3; j_gene: TRBJ1-2; abundance: -; d_gene: -; CDR3nt: TGCGCCAGCAGCTCAAGTGGTGCTGCTAACTATGGCTACACCTTC; CDR3aa: CASSSSGAANYGYTF
v_gene: TRBV28; j_gene: TRBJ1-2; abundance: -; d_gene: -; CDR3nt: TGTGCCAGCAGTTTCGAACCTGGGACTCGAGGTCCGCATTATGGCTACACCTTC; CDR3aa: CASSFEPGTRGPHYGYTF
v_gene: TRBV7-9; j_gene: TRBJ1-1; abundance: few; d_gene: -; CDR3nt: TGTGCCAGCAGCTTACAGTCGGACACTGAAGCTTTCTTT; CDR3aa: CASSLQSDTEAFF
v_gene: TRBV7-2; j_gene: TRBJ2-3; abundance: -; d_gene: -; CDR3nt: TGTGCCAGCAGCCCGCCGGGGGCGAGTCCAGATACGCAGTATTTT; CDR3aa: CASSPPGASPDTQYF
v_gene: TRBV5-5; j_gene: TRBJ1-5; abundance: many; d_gene: TRBD1; CDR3nt: TGTGCCAGCAGCCCCGACAGGGGTGGTCAGCCCCAGCATTTT; CDR3aa: CASSPDRGGQPQHF